This TCR beta chain is drawn from a study of T cell responses to AZD1222 COVID-19 vaccine (dated by TCRdb to the early 2020s). Background for the entire study: TCR sequencing covered approximately 230 trial participants: some 210 given two doses of AZD1222 and about 26 given two doses of MenACWY control vaccine. Trial participants were enrolled into age subgroups of 18-55, 56-69 and 70-plus years, which contained about 150, 28 and 57 TCR-sequenced participants, respectively.

The CDR3 regions of human TCRbeta chains were analyzed by immunosequencing. The authors' pipeline ran thus. TCRs in the repertoires were compared against a reference library of SARS-CoV-2-specific TCRs that had been generated with the MIRA antigen-specificity platform. Breadth meant the fraction of unique TCRs that were SARS-CoV-2-associated, whereas depth meant the fraction of total T cells that were SARS-CoV-2-associated. Using the MIRA data, each spike-specific TCR was mapped to the spike region that the TCR reacts to and placed in a CD4 or CD8 class. Log10-transformed breadth and depth values were compared by one-way ANOVA with Sidak's multiple comparisons tests. TCRdb holds this immuneACCESS table with in-frame rearrangements only. Some clones are missing; in checked studies, unresolved V genes explain under half, and the rest has no known cause. Clone size and V and J calls were adopted from that table, with D and trimming inferred from the DNA. This sample is represented by tens of thousands of clones; about 89% of them were singletons. The ten largest clonotypes hold approximately 5.2% of the sample.

The paper's findings and limits, for the study overall: Conclusions about previously exposed vaccinees are limited, since just five to seven AZD1222 recipients were seropositive for SARS-CoV-2 at baseline. Reportedly, almost half of the unique spike-specific TCRs recognized epitopes lying outside the regions that are mutated in the B.1.351 and B.1.1.7 variants. CD4 TCRs associated with the vaccine covered the entire spike protein, and the dominant responses were in regions 160-218 and 743-854. Most participants were white British and females outnumbered males, and the authors suggested that clonal diversity may have been underestimated. No day 14 peak-response samples were available, so repertoires were characterized only after the peak T cell response. In the small 56-69-year group, the increase in depth fell short of significance, most likely because of low power. Spike-specific TCR breadth and depth rose significantly after two AZD1222 doses compared with day 0 and with MenACWY recipients.

The time point label, read with the paper, signifies: about 28 days (+/-7) after the second vaccine dose. AZD1222 recipients with second doses at about 4 weeks or about 12 weeks were pooled, because spike-specific TCR depth and breadth did not differ between schedules. Samples from vaccinated people were obtained from the UK trials COV001 and COV002, which included a single-blind randomized controlled phase 2/3 trial of AZD1222 (ChAdOx1 nCoV-19) in healthy adults. For TCRbeta chain sequencing, PBMC samples from trial participants were taken at day 0 and at day 28 after the second dose. Unmatched junction bases come to 8, with V trimmed by 6 bases and J by 7 bases. As encoded in the germline V gene, CDR1 is LGHNT while CDR2 is FRNRAP. The CDR3 numbers 14 residues from cysteine through phenylalanine. Of the read, only the CDR3 DNA is kept; its 42 bases are in frame from base 1. Regarding this clone: This receptor's antigen is unknown. No much larger clone exists at a distance of one base, and base qualities are not known.

The sample consisted of peripheral blood, taken 28 days after the second AZD1222 dose. This sequence was found in an adult who received the AZD1222 COVID-19 vaccine. The chain links TRBV12-5 with TRBJ1-4; TRBD1 aligns with 7 central bases. This receptor carries the CDR3 CASGLDREGEKLFF. The DNA sequence is given as TGTGCTAGTGGGCTAGACAGGGAGGGTGAAAAACTGTTTTTT.